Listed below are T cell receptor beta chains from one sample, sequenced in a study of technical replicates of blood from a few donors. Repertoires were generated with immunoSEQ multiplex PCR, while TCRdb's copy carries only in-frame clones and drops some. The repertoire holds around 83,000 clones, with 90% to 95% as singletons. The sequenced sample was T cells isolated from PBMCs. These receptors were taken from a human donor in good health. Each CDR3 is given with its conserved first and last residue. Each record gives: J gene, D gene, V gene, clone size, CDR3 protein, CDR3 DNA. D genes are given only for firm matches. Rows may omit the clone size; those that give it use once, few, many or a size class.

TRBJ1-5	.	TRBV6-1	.	CASGAKQPQHF	TGTGCCAGCGGGGCGAAACAGCCCCAGCATTTT
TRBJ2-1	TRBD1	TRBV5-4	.	CASRPGGSYNEQFF	TGTGCCAGCAGGCCAGGGGGCTCCTACAATGAGCAGTTCTTC
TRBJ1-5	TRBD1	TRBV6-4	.	CASTTGQVRVYSNQPQHF	TGTGCCAGCACTACCGGACAGGTTCGGGTTTATAGCAATCAGCCCCAGCATTTT
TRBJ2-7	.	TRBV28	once	CASSINAALYEQYF	TGTGCCAGCAGTATCAATGCCGCACTTTACGAGCAGTACTTC
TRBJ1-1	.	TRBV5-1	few	CASSLDRQNTEAFF	TGCGCCAGCAGCTTGGACAGGCAGAACACTGAAGCTTTCTTT
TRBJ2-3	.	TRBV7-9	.	CASSRSTTDTQYF	TGTGCCAGCAGCCGCAGTACCACAGATACGCAGTATTTT
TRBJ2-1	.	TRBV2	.	CASSVDTGQGNEQFF	TGTGCCAGCAGTGTGGACACCGGCCAGGGCAATGAGCAGTTCTTC
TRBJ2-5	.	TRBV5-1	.	CASSLELPGETQYF	TGCGCCAGCAGCTTGGAGCTCCCGGGGGAGACCCAGTACTTC
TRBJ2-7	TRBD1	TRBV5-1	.	CASRIDRGEQYF	TGCGCCAGCAGGATCGACAGGGGCGAGCAGTACTTC
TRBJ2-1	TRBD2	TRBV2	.	CASSPLADQFF	TGTGCCAGCAGTCCGCTAGCGGACCAGTTCTTC
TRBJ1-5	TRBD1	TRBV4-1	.	CASSQTGANQPQHF	TGCGCCAGCAGCCAAACAGGGGCCAATCAGCCCCAGCATTTT
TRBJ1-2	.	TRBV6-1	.	CAGRGTAGGYTF	TGTGCGGGGCGGGGGACCGCGGGCGGCTACACCTTC
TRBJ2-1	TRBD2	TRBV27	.	CASSLVAGAHNEQFF	TGTGCCAGCAGTTTGGTAGCGGGAGCCCACAATGAGCAGTTCTTC
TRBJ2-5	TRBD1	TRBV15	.	CATSPRGTAKETQYF	TGTGCCACCAGTCCCAGGGGGACAGCTAAAGAGACCCAGTACTTC
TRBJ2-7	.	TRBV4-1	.	CASSQGWGTLTYEQYF	TGCGCCAGCAGCCAGGGCTGGGGGACACTAACCTACGAGCAGTACTTC
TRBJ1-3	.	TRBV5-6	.	CASSLARAGNTIYF	TGTGCCAGCAGCTTGGCCCGGGCTGGAAACACCATATATTTT
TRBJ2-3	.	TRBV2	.	CASSPNLNLETDTQYF	TGTGCCAGCAGTCCTAATTTAAATCTAGAAACAGATACGCAGTATTTT